The entry below describes one TCR beta chain. Drawing of blood for sampling happened at baseline, at cycle 4 day 1, and at cycle 7 day 1. The sample is drawn from a study of OX40 agonist ivuxolimab in advanced cancers. Study context: The eligibility criteria allowed prior anti-PD-1, anti-PD-L1 or anti-CTLA-4 therapy, and about 40% had some. Three patients, one with hepatocellular carcinoma and two with cutaneous melanoma, achieved partial responses.

Profiled with immunoSEQ multiplex PCR; TCRdb holds only in-frame clones, not every one. The sample yields 77,000 or so clones, about 93% seen once. V was pared by 10 bases and J by 4 bases, with 5 bases of the junction left unmatched. The CDR3 has 12 residues. Germline V lookup: CDR1 SNHLY, CDR2 FYNNEI. The sample here was CD4+ or CD8+ T cells sorted from blood, taken in a trial of the OX40 agonist ivuxolimab. This TCR was recovered from an adult with an advanced solid tumor such as melanoma, head and neck, liver or kidney cancer. The rearrangement links TRBV2 to TRBJ2-5, with 8 bases matching TRBD1. CDR3: CATGTGRETQYF. DNA of the CDR3: TGTGCCACCGGGACAGGAAGAGAGACCCAGTACTTC.